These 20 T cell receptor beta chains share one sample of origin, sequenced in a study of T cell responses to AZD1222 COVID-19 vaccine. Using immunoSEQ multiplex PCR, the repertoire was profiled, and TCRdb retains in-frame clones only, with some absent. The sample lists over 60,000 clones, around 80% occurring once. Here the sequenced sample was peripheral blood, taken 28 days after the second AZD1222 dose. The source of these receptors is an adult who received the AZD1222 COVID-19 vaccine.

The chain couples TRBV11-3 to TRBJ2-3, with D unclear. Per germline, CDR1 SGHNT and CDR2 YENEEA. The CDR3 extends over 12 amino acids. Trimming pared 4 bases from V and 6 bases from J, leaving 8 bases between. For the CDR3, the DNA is TGTGCCAGCAGCTCGACGTGGGATACGCAGTATTTT. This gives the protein CASSSTWDTQYF.

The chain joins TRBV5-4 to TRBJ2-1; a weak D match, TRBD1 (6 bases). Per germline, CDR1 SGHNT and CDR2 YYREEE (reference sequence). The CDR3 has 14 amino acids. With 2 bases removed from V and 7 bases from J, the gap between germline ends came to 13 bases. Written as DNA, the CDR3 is TGTGCCAGCAGCTTACAGGGTGGTATGAATGAGCAGTTCTTC. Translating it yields CASSLQGGMNEQFF.

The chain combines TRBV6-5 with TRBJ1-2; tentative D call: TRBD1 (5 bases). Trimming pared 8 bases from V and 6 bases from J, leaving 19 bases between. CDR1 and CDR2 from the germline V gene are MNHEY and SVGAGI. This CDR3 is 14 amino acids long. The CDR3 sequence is CASGRRRGLNGYTF. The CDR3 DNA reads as TGTGCCAGCGGGAGAAGAAGGGGCTTGAATGGCTACACCTTC.

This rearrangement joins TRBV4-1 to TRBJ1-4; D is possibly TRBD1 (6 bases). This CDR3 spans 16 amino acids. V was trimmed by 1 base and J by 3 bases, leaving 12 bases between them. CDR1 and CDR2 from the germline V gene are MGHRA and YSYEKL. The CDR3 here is CASSQATGRANEKLFF. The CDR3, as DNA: TGCGCCAGCAGCCAAGCTACAGGGAGGGCTAATGAAAAACTGTTTTTT.

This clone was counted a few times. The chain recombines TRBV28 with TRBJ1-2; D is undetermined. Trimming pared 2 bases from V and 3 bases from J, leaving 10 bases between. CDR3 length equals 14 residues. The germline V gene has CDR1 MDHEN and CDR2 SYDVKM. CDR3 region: CASSLGRADYGYTF. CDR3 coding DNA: TGTGCCAGCAGTTTAGGCCGGGCGGACTATGGCTACACCTTC.

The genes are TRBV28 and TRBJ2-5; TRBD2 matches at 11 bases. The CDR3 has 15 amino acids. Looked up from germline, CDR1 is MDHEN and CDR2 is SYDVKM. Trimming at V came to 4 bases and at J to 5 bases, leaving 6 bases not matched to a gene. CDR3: CASSSLAGGRETQYF. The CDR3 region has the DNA TGTGCCAGCAGTTCCCTAGCGGGGGGAAGGGAGACCCAGTACTTC.

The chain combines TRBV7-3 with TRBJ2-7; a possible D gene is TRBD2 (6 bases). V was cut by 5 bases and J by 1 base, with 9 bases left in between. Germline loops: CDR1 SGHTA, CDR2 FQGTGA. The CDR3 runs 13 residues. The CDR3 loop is CASSESGSYEQYF. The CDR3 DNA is TGTGCCAGCAGCGAAAGCGGGTCCTACGAGCAGTACTTC.

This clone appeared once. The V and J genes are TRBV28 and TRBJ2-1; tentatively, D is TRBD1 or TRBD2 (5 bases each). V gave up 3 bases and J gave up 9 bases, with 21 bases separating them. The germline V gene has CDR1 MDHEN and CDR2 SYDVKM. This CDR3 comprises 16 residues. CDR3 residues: CASSFPRGTDRGEQFF. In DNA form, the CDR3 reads TGTGCCAGCAGTTTTCCTAGAGGGACCGACCGGGGTGAGCAGTTCTTC.

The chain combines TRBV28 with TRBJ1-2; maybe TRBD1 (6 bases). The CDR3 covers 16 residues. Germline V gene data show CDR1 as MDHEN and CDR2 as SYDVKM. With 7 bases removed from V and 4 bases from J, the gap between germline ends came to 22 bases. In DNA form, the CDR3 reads TGTGCCAGCAAGGGGGGCTTTTGGTCCAACCTCTATGGCTACACCTTC. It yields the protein CASKGGFWSNLYGYTF.

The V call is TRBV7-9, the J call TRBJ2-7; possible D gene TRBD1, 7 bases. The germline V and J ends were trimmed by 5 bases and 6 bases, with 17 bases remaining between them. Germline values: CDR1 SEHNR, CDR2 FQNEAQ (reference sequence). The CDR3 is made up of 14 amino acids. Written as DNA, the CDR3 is TGTGCCAGCAGCCAGGGGGGCAGGGCACGCGAGCAGTACTTC. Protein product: CASSQGGRAREQYF. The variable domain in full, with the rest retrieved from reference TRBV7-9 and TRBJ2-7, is DTGVSQNPRHKITKRGQNVTFRCDPISEHNRLYWYRQTLGQGPEFLTYFQNEAQLEKSRLLSDRFSAERPKGSFSTLEIQRTEQGDSAMYLCASSQGGRAREQYFGPGTRLTVT.

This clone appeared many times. CDR3 amino acids: CASSEEAGGPGEQFF. CDR3 DNA sequence: TGTGCCAGCAGTGAAGAGGCGGGGGGGCCGGGTGAGCAGTTCTTC. This rearrangement joins TRBV6-1 to TRBJ2-1, with TRBD2 identical over 9 bases. The germline gives CDR1 MNHNS, CDR2 SASEGT. The CDR3 runs to 15 residues. The V segment lost 1 base and the J segment 9 bases; nucleotides outside the gene matches: 7.

DNA for the CDR3: TGCGCCAGCGGCGAGGGGGGATCCTCCTACAATGAGCAGTTCTTC. Translated, it gives CASGEGGSSYNEQFF. V is TRBV10-1 and J is TRBJ2-1; D is perhaps TRBD1 or TRBD2 (6 bases each). The CDR3 has 15 amino acids. CDR1 is WNHNN, CDR2 SYGVQD, per germline (reference sequence). Trimming removed 8 bases at V and 0 bases at J, with 14 bases between.

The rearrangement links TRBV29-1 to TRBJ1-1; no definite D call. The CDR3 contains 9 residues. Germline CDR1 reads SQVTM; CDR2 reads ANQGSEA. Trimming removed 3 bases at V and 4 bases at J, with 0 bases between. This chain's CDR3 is CSVDTEAFF. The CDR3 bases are TGCAGCGTTGACACTGAAGCTTTCTTT.

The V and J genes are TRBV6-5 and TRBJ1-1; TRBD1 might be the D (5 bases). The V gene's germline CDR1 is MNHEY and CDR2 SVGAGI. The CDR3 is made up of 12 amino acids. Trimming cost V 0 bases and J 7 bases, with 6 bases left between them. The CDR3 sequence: CASSYSGLEAFF. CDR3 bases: TGTGCCAGCAGTTACTCGGGGCTTGAAGCTTTCTTT.

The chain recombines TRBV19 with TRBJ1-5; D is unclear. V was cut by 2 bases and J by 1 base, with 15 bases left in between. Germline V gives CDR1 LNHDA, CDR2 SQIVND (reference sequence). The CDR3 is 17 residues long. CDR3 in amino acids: CASSIFEAGWSNQPQHF. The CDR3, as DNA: TGTGCCAGTAGTATATTTGAGGCAGGCTGGAGCAATCAGCCCCAGCATTTT.

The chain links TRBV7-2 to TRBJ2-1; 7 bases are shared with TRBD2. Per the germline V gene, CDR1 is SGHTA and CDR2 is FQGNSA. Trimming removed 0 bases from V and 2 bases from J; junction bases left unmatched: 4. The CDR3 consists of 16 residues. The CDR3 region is CASSLAPLAPYNEQFF. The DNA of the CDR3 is TGTGCCAGCAGCTTAGCGCCACTAGCGCCCTACAATGAGCAGTTCTTC.

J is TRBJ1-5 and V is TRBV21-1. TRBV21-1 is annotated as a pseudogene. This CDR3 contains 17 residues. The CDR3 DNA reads TGTGCCAGCATCCCCCCTCCAGACGGGGATTTCAATCAGCCCCAGCATTTT. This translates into CASIPPPDGDFNQPQHF.

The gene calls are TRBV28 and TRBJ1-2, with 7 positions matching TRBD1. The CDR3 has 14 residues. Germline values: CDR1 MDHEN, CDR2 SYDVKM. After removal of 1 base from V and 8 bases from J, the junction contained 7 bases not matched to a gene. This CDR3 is CASSLSDRVGGYTF. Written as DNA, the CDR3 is TGTGCCAGCAGTTTATCCGACAGGGTCGGCGGCTACACCTTC.

CDR3 bases: TGTGCCAGCAGCGTAGCCCCCACCCCAGGGGGAAGTAAAAACATTCAGTACTTC. Its protein product is CASSVAPTPGGSKNIQYF. The chain uses TRBV9 and TRBJ2-4; 7 bases agree with TRBD1. V lost 0 bases and J lost 4; bases outside the gene matches: 13. Germline values: CDR1 SGDLS, CDR2 YYNGEE. The CDR3 sequence is 18 residues long.

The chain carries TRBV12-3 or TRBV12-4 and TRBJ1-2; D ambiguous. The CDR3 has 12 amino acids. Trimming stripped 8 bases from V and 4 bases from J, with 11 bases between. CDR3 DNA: TGTGCCAGCTCCAGCGCTGTCTATGGCTACACCTTC. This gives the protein CASSSAVYGYTF.